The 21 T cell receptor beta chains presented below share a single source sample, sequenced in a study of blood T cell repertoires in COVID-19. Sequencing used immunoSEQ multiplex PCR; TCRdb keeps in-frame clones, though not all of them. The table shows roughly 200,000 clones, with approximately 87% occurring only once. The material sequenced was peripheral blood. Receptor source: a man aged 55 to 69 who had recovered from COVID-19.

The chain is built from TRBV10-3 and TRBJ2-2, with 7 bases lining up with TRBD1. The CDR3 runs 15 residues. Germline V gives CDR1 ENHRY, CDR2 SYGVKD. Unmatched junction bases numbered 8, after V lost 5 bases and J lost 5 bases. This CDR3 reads CAISIEGAITGELFF. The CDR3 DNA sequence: TGTGCCATCAGTATTGAGGGGGCGATAACCGGGGAGCTGTTTTTT.

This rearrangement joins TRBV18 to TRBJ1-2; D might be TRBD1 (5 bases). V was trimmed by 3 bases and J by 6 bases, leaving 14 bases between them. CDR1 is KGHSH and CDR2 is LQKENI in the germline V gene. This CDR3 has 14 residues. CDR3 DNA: TGTGCCAGCTCACCCACCGGACAATTCAATGGCTACACCTTC. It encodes CASSPTGQFNGYTF.

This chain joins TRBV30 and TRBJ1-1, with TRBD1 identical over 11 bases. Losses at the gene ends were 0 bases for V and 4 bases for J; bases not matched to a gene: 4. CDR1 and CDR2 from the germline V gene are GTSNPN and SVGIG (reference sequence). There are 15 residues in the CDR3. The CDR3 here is CAWSVGGQGGTEAFF. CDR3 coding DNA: TGTGCCTGGAGTGTAGGGGGACAGGGGGGCACTGAAGCTTTCTTT. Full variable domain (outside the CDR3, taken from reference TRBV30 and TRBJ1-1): SQTIHQWPATLVQPVGSPLSLECTVEGTSNPNLYWYRQAAGRGLQLLFYSVGIGQISSEVPQNLSASRPQDRQFILSSKKLLLSDSGFYLCAWSVGGQGGTEAFFGQGTRLTVV.

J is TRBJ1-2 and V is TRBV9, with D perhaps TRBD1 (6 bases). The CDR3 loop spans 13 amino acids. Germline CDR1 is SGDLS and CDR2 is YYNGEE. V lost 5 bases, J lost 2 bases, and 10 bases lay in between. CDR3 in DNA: TGTGCCAGCAGTGACACAGGGAACTATGGCTACACCTTC. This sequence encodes CASSDTGNYGYTF. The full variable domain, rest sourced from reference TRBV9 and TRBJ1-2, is DSGVTQTPKHLITATGQRVTLRCSPRSGDLSVYWYQQSLDQGLQFLIQYYNGEERAKGNILERFSAQQFPDLHSELNLSSLELGDSALYFCASSDTGNYGYTFGSGTRLTVV.

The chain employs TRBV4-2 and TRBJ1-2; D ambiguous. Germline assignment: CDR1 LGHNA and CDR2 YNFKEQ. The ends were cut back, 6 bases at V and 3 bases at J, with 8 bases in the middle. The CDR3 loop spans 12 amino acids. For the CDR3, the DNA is TGTGCCAGCAGAGGCAGCGACTATGGCTACACCTTC. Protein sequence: CASRGSDYGYTF.

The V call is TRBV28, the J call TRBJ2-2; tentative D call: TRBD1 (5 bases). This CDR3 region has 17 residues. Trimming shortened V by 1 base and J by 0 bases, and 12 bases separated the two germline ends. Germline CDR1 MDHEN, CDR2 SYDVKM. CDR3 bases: TGTGCCAGCAGTTTATACTGGCAGGGATCGAACACCGGGGAGCTGTTTTTT. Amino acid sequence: CASSLYWQGSNTGELFF.

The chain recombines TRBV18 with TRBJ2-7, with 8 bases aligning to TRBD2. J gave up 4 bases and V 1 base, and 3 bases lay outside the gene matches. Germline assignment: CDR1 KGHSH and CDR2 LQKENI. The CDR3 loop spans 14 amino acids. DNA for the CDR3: TGTGCCAGCTCACCACAGCGGGAGATATACGAGCAGTACTTC. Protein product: CASSPQREIYEQYF. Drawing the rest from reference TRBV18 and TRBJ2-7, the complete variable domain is NAGVMQNPRHLVRRRGQEARLRCSPMKGHSHVYWYRQLPEEGLKFMVYLQKENIIDESGMPKERFSAEFPKEGPSILRIQQVVRGDSAAYFCASSPQREIYEQYFGPGTRLTVT.

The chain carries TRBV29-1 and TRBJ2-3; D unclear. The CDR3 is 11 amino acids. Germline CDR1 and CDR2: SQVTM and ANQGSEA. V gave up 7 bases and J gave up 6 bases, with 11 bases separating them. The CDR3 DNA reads TGCAGCGCCAGAATGAGGGATACGCAGTATTTT. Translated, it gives CSARMRDTQYF.

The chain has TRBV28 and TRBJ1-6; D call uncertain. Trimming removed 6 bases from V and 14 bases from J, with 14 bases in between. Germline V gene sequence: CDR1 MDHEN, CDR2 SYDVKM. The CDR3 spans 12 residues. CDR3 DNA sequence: TGTGCCAGCAGCAGATCCGGGGTCACCCTCCACTTT. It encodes CASSRSGVTLHF.

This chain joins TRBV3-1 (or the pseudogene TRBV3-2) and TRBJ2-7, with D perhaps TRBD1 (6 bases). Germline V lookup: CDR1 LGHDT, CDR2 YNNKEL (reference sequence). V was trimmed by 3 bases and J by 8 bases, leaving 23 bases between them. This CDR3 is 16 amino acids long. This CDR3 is CASSQGQTRPNEKQYF. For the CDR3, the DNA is TGTGCCAGCAGCCAGGGACAAACTAGGCCGAACGAGAAGCAGTACTTC.

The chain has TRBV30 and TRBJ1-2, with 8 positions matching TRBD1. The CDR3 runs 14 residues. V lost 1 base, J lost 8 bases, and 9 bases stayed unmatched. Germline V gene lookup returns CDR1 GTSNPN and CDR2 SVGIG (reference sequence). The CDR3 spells CAWSATGQGNGYTF. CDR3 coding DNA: TGTGCCTGGAGTGCCACCGGACAGGGTAACGGCTACACCTTC.

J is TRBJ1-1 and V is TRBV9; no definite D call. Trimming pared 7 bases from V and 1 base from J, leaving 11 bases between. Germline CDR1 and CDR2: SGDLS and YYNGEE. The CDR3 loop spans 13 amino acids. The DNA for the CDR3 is TGTGCCAGCTCGGAGGATCCGAACACTGAAGCTTTCTTT. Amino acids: CASSEDPNTEAFF.

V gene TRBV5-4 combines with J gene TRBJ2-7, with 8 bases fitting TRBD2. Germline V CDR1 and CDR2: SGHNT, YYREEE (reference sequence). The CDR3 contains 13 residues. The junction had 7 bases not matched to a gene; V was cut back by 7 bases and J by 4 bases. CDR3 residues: CASERGPGYEQYF. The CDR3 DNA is TGTGCCAGCGAGCGGGGGCCCGGGTACGAGCAGTACTTC.

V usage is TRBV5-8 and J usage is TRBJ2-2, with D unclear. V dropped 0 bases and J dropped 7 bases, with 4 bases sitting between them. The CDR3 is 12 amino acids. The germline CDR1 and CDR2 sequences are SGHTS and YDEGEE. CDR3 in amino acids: CASSLDRGELFF. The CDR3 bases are TGTGCCAGCAGCTTGGATCGCGGGGAGCTGTTTTTT.

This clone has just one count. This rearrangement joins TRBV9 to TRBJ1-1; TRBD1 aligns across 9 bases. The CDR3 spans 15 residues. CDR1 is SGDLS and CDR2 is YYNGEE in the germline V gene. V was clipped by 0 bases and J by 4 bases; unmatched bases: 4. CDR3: CASSVGGQGGTEAFF. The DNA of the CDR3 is TGTGCCAGCAGCGTAGGGGGACAGGGAGGCACTGAAGCTTTCTTT.

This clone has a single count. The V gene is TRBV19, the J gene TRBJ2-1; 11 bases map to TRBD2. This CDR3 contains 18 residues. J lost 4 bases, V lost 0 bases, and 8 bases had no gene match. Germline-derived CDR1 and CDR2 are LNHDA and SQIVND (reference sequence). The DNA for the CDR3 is TGTGCCAGTAGTATAGATCGTCTAGGGACTAGCGGATACAATGAGCAGTTCTTC. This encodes CASSIDRLGTSGYNEQFF.

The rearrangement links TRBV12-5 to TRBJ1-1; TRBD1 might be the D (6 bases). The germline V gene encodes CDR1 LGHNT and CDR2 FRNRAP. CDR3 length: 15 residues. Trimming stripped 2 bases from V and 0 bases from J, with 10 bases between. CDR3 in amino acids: CASGLSRGVNTEAFF. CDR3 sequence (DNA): TGTGCTAGTGGTTTGTCCAGGGGCGTGAACACTGAAGCTTTCTTT.

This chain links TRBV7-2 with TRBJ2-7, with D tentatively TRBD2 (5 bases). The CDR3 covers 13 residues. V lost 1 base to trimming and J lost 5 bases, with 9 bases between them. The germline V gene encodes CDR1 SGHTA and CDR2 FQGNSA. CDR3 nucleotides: TGTGCCAGCAGCTTAGTACCCGGGAACGAGCAGTACTTC. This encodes CASSLVPGNEQYF.

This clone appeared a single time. The CDR3 coding sequence is TGTGCCAGCAGCCTCCCGCTCAGGGTGAGCACAGATACGCAGTATTTT. This translates into CASSLPLRVSTDTQYF. The chain uses TRBV7-9 and TRBJ2-3; weak D call: TRBD1 (5 bases). V was cut by 5 bases and J by 0 bases, with 15 bases left in between. The CDR3 contains 16 residues. Germline V gives CDR1 SEHNR, CDR2 FQNEAQ (reference sequence).

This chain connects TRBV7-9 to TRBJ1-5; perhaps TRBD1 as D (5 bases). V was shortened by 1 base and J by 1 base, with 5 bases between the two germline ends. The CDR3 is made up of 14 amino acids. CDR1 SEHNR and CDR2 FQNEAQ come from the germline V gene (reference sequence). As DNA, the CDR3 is TGTGCCAGCAGCTTAGGACAGAGCAATCAGCCCCAGCATTTT. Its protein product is CASSLGQSNQPQHF.

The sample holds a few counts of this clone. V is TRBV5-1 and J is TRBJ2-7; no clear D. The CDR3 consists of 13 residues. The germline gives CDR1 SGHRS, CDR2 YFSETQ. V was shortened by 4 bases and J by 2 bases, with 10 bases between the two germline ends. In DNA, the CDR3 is TGCGCCAGCAGCGTGGGCCAGACCTACGAGCAGTACTTC. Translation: CASSVGQTYEQYF.